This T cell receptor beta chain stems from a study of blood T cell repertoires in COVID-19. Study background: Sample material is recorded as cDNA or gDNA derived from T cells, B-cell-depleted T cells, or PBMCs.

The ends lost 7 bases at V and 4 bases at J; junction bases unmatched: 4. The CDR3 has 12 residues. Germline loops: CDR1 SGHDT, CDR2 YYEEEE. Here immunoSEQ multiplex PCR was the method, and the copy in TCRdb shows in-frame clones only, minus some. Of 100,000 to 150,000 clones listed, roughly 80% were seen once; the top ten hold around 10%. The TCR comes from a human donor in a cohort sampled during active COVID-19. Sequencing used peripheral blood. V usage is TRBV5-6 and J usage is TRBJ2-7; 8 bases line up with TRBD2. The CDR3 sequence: CASAREGYEQYF. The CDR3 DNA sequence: TGTGCCAGCGCCCGGGAGGGTTACGAGCAGTACTTC.